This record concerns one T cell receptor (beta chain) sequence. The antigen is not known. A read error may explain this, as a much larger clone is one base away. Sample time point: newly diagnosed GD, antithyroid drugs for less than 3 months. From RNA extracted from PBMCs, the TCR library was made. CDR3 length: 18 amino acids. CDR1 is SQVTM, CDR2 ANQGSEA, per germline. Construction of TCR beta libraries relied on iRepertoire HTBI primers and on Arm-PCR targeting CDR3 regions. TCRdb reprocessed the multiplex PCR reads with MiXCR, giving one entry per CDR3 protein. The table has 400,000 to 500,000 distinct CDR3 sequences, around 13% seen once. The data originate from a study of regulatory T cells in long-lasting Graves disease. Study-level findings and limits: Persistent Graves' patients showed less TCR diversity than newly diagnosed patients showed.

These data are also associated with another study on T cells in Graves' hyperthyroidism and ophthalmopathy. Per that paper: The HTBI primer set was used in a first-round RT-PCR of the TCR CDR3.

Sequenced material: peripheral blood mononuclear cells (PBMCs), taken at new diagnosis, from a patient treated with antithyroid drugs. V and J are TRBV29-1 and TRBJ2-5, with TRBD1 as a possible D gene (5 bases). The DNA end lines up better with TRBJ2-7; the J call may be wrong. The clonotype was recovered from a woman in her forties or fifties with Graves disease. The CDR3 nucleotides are TGCAGCGTTGGTTTGGTGCTGGGGCCAGCGATAAGCTCCTACGAGCAGTACTTC. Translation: CSVGLVLGPAISSYEQYF.